The 27 T cell receptor beta chains listed next were all sequenced from one sample in a study of regulatory T cells in long-lasting Graves disease. Time point noted: newly diagnosed GD, antithyroid drugs for less than 3 months. Making the TCR library involved RNA that had been extracted from PBMCs. Arm-PCR with iRepertoire HTBI primers amplified the CDR3 regions for these TCR beta libraries. TCRdb redid the calling of the multiplex PCR reads with MiXCR, one entry per CDR3 protein. Here the sample spans around 480,000 distinct CDR3 sequences, approximately 16% being singletons. This sample also belongs to another study, concerning T cells in Graves' hyperthyroidism and ophthalmopathy.

Material: peripheral blood mononuclear cells (PBMCs), obtained at new diagnosis, from a patient treated with antithyroid drugs. These receptors all stem from a woman aged 40 to 65 with Graves disease.

This clonotype has a count of ten or more. The J gene is TRBJ1-2, the V gene TRBV5-1; tentative D call: TRBD1 (6 bases). V was pared by 1 base and J by 6 bases, with 10 bases between. Germline values: CDR1 SGHRS, CDR2 YFSETQ. The CDR3 length is 13 residues. For the CDR3, the DNA is TGCGCCAGCAGCTTGCACCCAGGGGATGGCTACACCTTC. Translating it yields CASSLHPGDGYTF. Together with reference TRBV5-1 and TRBJ1-2, the CDR3 gives the full variable domain: KAGVTQTPRYLIKTRGQQVTLSCSPISGHRSVSWYQQTPGQGLQFLFEYFSETQRNKGNFPGRFSGRQFSNSRSEMNVSTLELGDSALYLCASSLHPGDGYTFGSGTRLTVV.

The V and J genes are TRBV2 and TRBJ2-5; 8 nucleotides line up with TRBD1. The germline V gene has CDR1 SNHLY and CDR2 FYNNEI. The CDR3 extends over 16 amino acids. The V segment lost 4 bases and the J segment 1 base; nucleotides outside the gene matches: 8. In DNA, the CDR3 is TGTGCCAGCAGTGCCCGACAGGGGATCGCCCAAGAGACCCAGTACTTC. It specifies CASSARQGIAQETQYF.

The V and J genes are TRBV25-1 and TRBJ2-1, with D possibly TRBD2 on 6 matching bases. This CDR3 spans 16 amino acids. V was clipped by 4 bases and J by 3 bases, with 16 bases between them. Per germline, CDR1 MGHDK and CDR2 SYGVNS. CDR3 in DNA: TGTGCCAGCAGTGGCGGGATGTTTTCCGTCTACAATGAGCAGTTCTTC. Protein: CASSGGMFSVYNEQFF.

This clonotype has only one observation. The J gene is TRBJ1-1, the V gene TRBV15; TRBD1 aligns across 10 bases. Per the germline V gene, CDR1 is LNHNV and CDR2 is YYDKDF (reference sequence). The CDR3 is 15 residues long. Losses at the gene ends were 4 bases for V and 7 bases for J; bases not matched to a gene: 9. The CDR3 DNA follows: TGTGCCACCAGCAAAGACAGGGGGCTCTTGAATGAAGCTTTCTTT. Translated, it gives CATSKDRGLLNEAFF.

The gene calls are TRBV28 and TRBJ2-3; 7 nucleotides agree with TRBD2. The CDR3 extends over 17 amino acids. With 6 bases clipped from V and 4 bases from J, the junction kept 16 bases outside the gene matches. The germline gives CDR1 MDHEN, CDR2 SYDVKM. CDR3 in amino acids: CASSPSGMAGRADTQYF. DNA of the CDR3: TGTGCCAGCAGCCCCTCCGGTATGGCAGGGAGGGCAGATACGCAGTATTTT. Together with reference TRBV28 and TRBJ2-3, the CDR3 gives the full variable domain: DVKVTQSSRYLVKRTGEKVFLECVQDMDHENMFWYRQDPGLGLRLIYFSYDVKMKEKGDIPEGYSVSREKKERFSLILESASTNQTSMYLCASSPSGMAGRADTQYFGPGTRLTVL.

This chain joins TRBV9 and TRBJ2-1; no firm D call. Germline assignment: CDR1 SGDLS and CDR2 YYNGEE. Deletions cut 0 bases from V and 8 bases from J, with 12 bases between. The CDR3 loop spans 14 amino acids. CDR3 DNA sequence: TGTGCCAGCAGCGTAGCTGGCGGAGAGGATGAGCAGTTCTTC. This translates into CASSVAGGEDEQFF.

This clonotype was recorded many times. The V call is TRBV30, the J call TRBJ2-2, with unresolved D. The length of the CDR3 is 13 residues. CDR1 and CDR2 from the germline V gene are GTSNPN and SVGIG (reference sequence). V was pared by 0 bases and J by 5 bases, with 7 bases between. CDR3 loop: CAWSVLWTGELFF. Written as DNA, the CDR3 is TGTGCCTGGAGTGTACTGTGGACCGGGGAGCTGTTTTTT.

This clonotype has ten or more counts. J is TRBJ2-5 and V is TRBV6-1; unclear D gene. V was cut by 4 bases and J by 6 bases, with 12 bases left in between. The germline V gene has CDR1 MNHNS and CDR2 SASEGT. There are 13 residues in the CDR3. Here the CDR3 DNA reads TGTGCCAGCAGTGGACTGGCCTCGAAGACCCAGTACTTC. Its translation is CASSGLASKTQYF.

Turning to this clonotype: An end of the junction differs from the germline gene, which may be a read error. This chain joins TRBV20-1 and TRBJ2-5, with D possibly TRBD1 on 6 matching bases. Germline V CDR1 and CDR2: DFQATT, SNEGSKA (reference sequence). The CDR3 runs to 13 residues. DNA for the CDR3: TGCAATGCTAGAGGACAGCTTAAAGAGACCCAGTACTTC. This gives the protein CNARGQLKETQYF.

V is TRBV5-6 and J is TRBJ1-5, with D hard to call. The CDR3 runs 16 residues. In germline, CDR1 is SGHDT, CDR2 YYEEEE. V was clipped by 6 bases and J by 0 bases, with 16 bases between them. The CDR3 loop is CASNFHSTFSNQPQHF. The CDR3 region has the DNA TGTGCCAGCAACTTTCATAGTACTTTTAGCAATCAGCCCCAGCATTTT.

There are many counts of this clonotype. This chain uses TRBV2 with TRBJ1-2; 11 bases line up with TRBD1. The length of the CDR3 is 14 residues. The junction had 4 bases not matched to a gene; V was cut back by 5 bases and J by 5 bases. Germline V lookup: CDR1 SNHLY, CDR2 FYNNEI. For the CDR3, the DNA is TGTGCCAGCAGTAGGACAGGGGGCGCATATGGCTACACCTTC. Translating it yields CASSRTGGAYGYTF.

The chain joins TRBV2 to TRBJ2-7; D gene unclear. Trimming pared 5 bases from V and 6 bases from J, leaving 8 bases between. Per the germline V gene, CDR1 is SNHLY and CDR2 is FYNNEI. The CDR3 spans 11 residues. The CDR3 bases are TGTGCCAGCAGTCCCTTCAGCGAGCAGTACTTC. Protein product: CASSPFSEQYF.

The J gene is TRBJ1-2, the V gene TRBV7-9, with 9 bases aligning to TRBD1. The germline CDR1 and CDR2 sequences are SEHNR and FQNEAQ (reference sequence). The CDR3 is 15 residues long. With V trimmed by 2 bases and J by 4 bases, 5 bases remained unmatched. CDR3 residues: CASSLWTGDSYGYTF. The CDR3 DNA reads as TGTGCCAGCAGCTTATGGACAGGGGATAGCTATGGCTACACCTTC. Filled out from reference TRBV7-9 and TRBJ1-2, the complete variable domain reads DTGVSQNPRHKITKRGQNVTFRCDPISEHNRLYWYRQTLGQGPEFLTYFQNEAQLEKSRLLSDRFSAERPKGSFSTLEIQRTEQGDSAMYLCASSLWTGDSYGYTFGSGTRLTVV.

This clonotype was picked up many times. The gene calls are TRBV7-8 and TRBJ2-5, with TRBD2 identical over 13 bases. Germline CDR1 SGHVS, CDR2 FQNEAQ. Trimming took 3 bases from V and 3 from J; bases not matched to a gene: 13. The length of the CDR3 is 19 residues. CDR3 loop: CASSLELGLAGTLEETQYF. The CDR3 region has the DNA TGTGCCAGCAGCTTGGAGTTGGGACTAGCGGGAACGCTAGAAGAGACCCAGTACTTC. Full variable domain (rest looked up from reference TRBV7-8 and TRBJ2-5): GAGVSQSPRYKVAKRGQDVALRCDPISGHVSLFWYQQALGQGPEFLTYFQNEAQLDKSGLPSDRFFAERPEGSVSTLKIQRTQQEDSAVYLCASSLELGLAGTLEETQYFGPGTRLLVL.

This chain joins TRBV19 and TRBJ2-4; D remains unclear. Germline V lookup: CDR1 LNHDA, CDR2 SQIVND (reference sequence). CDR3 length: 12 amino acids. V dropped 1 base and J dropped 7 bases, with 5 bases sitting between them. The CDR3 sequence is CASSIGRNIQYF. CDR3 bases: TGTGCCAGTAGTATAGGGCGGAACATTCAGTACTTC. Full variable domain (outside the CDR3, taken from reference TRBV19 and TRBJ2-4): DGGITQSPKYLFRKEGQNVTLSCEQNLNHDAMYWYRQDPGQGLRLIYYSQIVNDFQKGDIAEGYSVSREKKESFPLTVTSAQKNPTAFYLCASSIGRNIQYFGAGTRLSVL.

This clonotype came up many times. CDR3 residues: CASSLGSGGHNEQFF. In nucleotides, the CDR3 is TGCGCCAGCAGCTTGGGTAGCGGGGGACACAATGAGCAGTTCTTC. The V gene is TRBV5-1, the J gene TRBJ2-1; 9 bases line up with TRBD2. The CDR3 has 15 amino acids. V trimming: 0 bases; J trimming: 5 bases; junction bases outside the gene matches: 3. Per the germline V gene, CDR1 is SGHRS and CDR2 is YFSETQ.

Only a few counts were recorded for this clonotype. The chain employs TRBV7-9 and TRBJ1-1; D unresolved. Germline lookup yields CDR1 SEHNR and CDR2 FQNEAQ (reference sequence). Trimming left V 1 base short and J 0 bases short, with 12 bases between. CDR3 size: 16 residues. The CDR3 DNA sequence: TGTGCCAGCAGCTTAGGTGGGTTATTCATGAACACTGAAGCTTTCTTT. Protein product: CASSLGGLFMNTEAFF.

In this sample, this clonotype turned up many times. V is TRBV3-1 and J is TRBJ1-1, with 7 bases matching TRBD1. V dropped 1 base and J dropped 7; count of bases not matched to a gene: 3. This CDR3 region has 13 residues. From germline, CDR1 is LGHDT and CDR2 YNNKEL (reference sequence). The CDR3 nucleotides are TGTGCCAGCAGCCAAGGACAGGGTGGTGAAGCTTTCTTT. It yields the protein CASSQGQGGEAFF.

This clonotype has more than one count but fewer than ten. The chain uses TRBV5-8 and TRBJ2-7; TRBD2 is a possible D gene (5 bases). Trimming left V 1 base short and J 6 bases short, with 23 bases between. CDR3 size: 17 residues. Germline V gene lookup returns CDR1 SGHTS and CDR2 YDEGEE. The CDR3 spells CASSLFVSGKNLGEQYF. CDR3 bases: TGTGCCAGCAGCTTGTTTGTCTCCGGGAAAAATCTGGGCGAGCAGTACTTC.

This clonotype turned up a few times. This rearrangement joins TRBV5-6 to TRBJ1-4; no definite D call. Trimming took 1 base from V and 5 from J, leaving 6 bases between them. Germline V gene data show CDR1 as SGHDT and CDR2 as YYEEEE. This CDR3 region has 13 residues. The CDR3 region is CASSLWQNEKLFF. The CDR3 DNA reads as TGTGCCAGCAGCTTGTGGCAGAATGAAAAACTGTTTTTT.

This clonotype was detected many times. The rearrangement uses TRBV24-1 and TRBJ1-1, with D possibly TRBD1 on 5 matching bases. There are 14 residues in the CDR3. Germline loops: CDR1 KGHDR, CDR2 SFDVKD. Trimming left V 4 bases short and J 5 bases short, with 13 bases between. The CDR3 reads CATSDGRGGTEAFF. CDR3 nucleotides: TGTGCCACCAGTGACGGGAGGGGTGGGACTGAAGCTTTCTTT.

This sequence joins TRBV5-1 and TRBJ2-5; 7 bases are a match to TRBD2. The CDR3 extends over 15 amino acids. Germline CDR1 and CDR2: SGHRS and YFSETQ. V lost 0 bases to trimming and J lost 2 bases; unmatched junction nucleotides: 4. The CDR3 loop reads CASSLVAGEQETQYF. The CDR3 DNA follows: TGCGCCAGCAGCTTGGTGGCGGGGGAACAAGAGACCCAGTACTTC.

In this sample, this clonotype turned up once. Its ends do not fully match the called genes, so a read error is possible. The chain combines TRBV12-3 or TRBV12-4 with TRBJ1-6, with a possible D match to TRBD1 (6 bases). This CDR3 has 18 residues. For the CDR3, the DNA is TGCGCCAGCAGCCAAGATCGGGGGGCGAGCTCCTATAATTCACCCCTCCACTTT. As protein: CASSQDRGASSYNSPLHF.

This clonotype was counted only a few times. This chain links TRBV24-1 with TRBJ1-5; the D is unclear. Trimming removed 3 bases at V and 3 bases at J, with 8 bases between. Germline lookup yields CDR1 KGHDR and CDR2 SFDVKD. CDR3 length equals 14 residues. The DNA of the CDR3 is TGTGCCACCAGTGATGGAACAGTCAATCAGCCCCAGCATTTT. It specifies CATSDGTVNQPQHF.

In this sample, this clonotype turned up a few times. The DNA for the CDR3 is TGTGCCAGCAGTTCGGACAGGGGGAGCGCCTACACCGGGGAGCTGTTTTTT. It codes for CASSSDRGSAYTGELFF. V is TRBV28 and J is TRBJ2-2; 10 bases match TRBD1. Germline assignment: CDR1 MDHEN and CDR2 SYDVKM. CDR3 length: 17 residues. Unmatched junction bases numbered 8, after V lost 4 bases and J lost 3 bases.

This clonotype was recorded many times. The chain couples TRBV11-2 to TRBJ2-1, with TRBD2 identical over 13 bases. Per germline, CDR1 SGHAT and CDR2 FQNNGV. J lost 7 bases, V lost 8 bases, and 8 bases had no gene match. This CDR3 has 15 amino acids. The CDR3: CASETSGGASNEQFF. CDR3 sequence (DNA): TGTGCCAGCGAAACTAGCGGGGGGGCCTCTAATGAGCAGTTCTTC.

This clonotype was found a few times. The gene calls are TRBV7-9 and TRBJ2-5; weak D call: TRBD1 (5 bases). Per the germline V gene, CDR1 is SEHNR and CDR2 is FQNEAQ (reference sequence). The CDR3 consists of 15 residues. V lost 1 base and J 9 bases, leaving 18 bases between the germline ends. CDR3 nucleotide sequence: TGTGCCAGCAGCTTAGGAGAACAGGCCTCTGGTCCCCAGTACTTC. Amino acids: CASSLGEQASGPQYF.